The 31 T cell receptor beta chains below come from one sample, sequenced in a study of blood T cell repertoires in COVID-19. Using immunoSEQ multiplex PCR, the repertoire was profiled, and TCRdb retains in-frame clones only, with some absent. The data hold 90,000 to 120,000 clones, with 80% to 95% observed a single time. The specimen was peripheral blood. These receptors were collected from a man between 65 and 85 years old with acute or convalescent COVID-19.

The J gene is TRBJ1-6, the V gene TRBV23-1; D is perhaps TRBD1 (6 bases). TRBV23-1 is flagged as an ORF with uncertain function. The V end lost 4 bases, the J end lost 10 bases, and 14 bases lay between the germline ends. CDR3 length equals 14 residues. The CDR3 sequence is CASSPPDRMSPLHF. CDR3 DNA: TGCGCCAGCAGTCCCCCCGACAGGATGTCACCCCTCCACTTT.

The DNA of the CDR3 is TGTGCCAGCAGTCCCGGCTATGGCTACACCTTC. It codes for CASSPGYGYTF. J is TRBJ1-2 and V is TRBV28; D is unresolved. V lost 5 bases and J 4 bases, leaving 5 bases between the germline ends. This CDR3 comprises 11 residues. Germline assignment: CDR1 MDHEN and CDR2 SYDVKM.

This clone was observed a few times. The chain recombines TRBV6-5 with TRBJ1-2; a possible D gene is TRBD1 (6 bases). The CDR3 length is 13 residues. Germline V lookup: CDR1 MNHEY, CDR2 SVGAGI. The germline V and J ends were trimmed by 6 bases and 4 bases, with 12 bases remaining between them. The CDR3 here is CASRDSGFYGYTF. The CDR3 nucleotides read TGTGCCAGCAGGGACAGCGGTTTCTATGGCTACACCTTC.

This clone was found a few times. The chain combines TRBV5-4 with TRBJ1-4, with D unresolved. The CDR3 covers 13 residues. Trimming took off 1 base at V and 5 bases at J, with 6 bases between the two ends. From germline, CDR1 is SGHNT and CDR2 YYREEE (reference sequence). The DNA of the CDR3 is TGTGCCAGCAGCTTGTACCAGAATGAAAAACTGTTTTTT. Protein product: CASSLYQNEKLFF.

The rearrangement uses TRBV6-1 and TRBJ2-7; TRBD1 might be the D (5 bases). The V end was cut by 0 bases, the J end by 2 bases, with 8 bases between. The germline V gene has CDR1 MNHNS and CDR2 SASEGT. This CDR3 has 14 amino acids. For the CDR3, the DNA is TGTGCCAGCAGTGAAGCTGCAGGGACCTACGAGCAGTACTTC. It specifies CASSEAAGTYEQYF.

The CDR3, as DNA: TGTGCCAGCAGTATGGGACAGGCAGGTGTGGACGAGCAGTACTTC. Translated: CASSMGQAGVDEQYF. This rearrangement joins TRBV6-5 to TRBJ2-7; 8 bases agree with TRBD1. Germline assignment: CDR1 MNHEY and CDR2 SVGAGI. V trimming: 5 bases; J trimming: 5 bases; junction bases outside the gene matches: 11. The CDR3 loop spans 15 amino acids.

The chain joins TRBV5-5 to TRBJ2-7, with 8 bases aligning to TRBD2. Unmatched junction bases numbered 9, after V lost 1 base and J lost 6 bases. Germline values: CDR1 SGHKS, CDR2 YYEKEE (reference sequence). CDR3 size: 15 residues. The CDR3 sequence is CASSLRGSGIVEQYF. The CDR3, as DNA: TGTGCCAGCAGCTTGCGCGGTAGCGGGATTGTCGAGCAGTACTTC. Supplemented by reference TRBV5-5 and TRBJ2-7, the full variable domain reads DAGVTQSPTHLIKTRGQQVTLRCSPISGHKSVSWYQQVLGQGPQFIFQYYEKEERGRGNFPDRFSARQFPNYSSELNVNALLLGDSALYLCASSLRGSGIVEQYFGPGTRLTVT.

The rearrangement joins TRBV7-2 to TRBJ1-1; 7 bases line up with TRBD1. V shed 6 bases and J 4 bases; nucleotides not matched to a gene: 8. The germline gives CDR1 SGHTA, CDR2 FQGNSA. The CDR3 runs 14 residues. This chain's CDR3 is CASRAGTAGTEAFF. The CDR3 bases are TGTGCCAGCAGAGCCGGGACAGCGGGCACTGAAGCTTTCTTT. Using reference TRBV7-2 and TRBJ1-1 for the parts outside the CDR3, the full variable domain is GAGVSQSPSNKVTEKGKDVELRCDPISGHTALYWYRQSLGQGLEFLIYFQGNSAPDKSGLPSDRFSAERTGGSVSTLTIQRTQQEDSAVYLCASRAGTAGTEAFFGQGTRLTVV.

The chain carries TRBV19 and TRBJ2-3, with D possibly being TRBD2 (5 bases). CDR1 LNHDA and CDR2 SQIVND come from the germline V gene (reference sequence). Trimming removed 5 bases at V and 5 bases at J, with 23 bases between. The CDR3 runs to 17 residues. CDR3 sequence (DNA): TGTGCCAGTAGTTCATGGGGAGATCTATTTCCCAAAGATACGCAGTATTTT. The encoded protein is CASSSWGDLFPKDTQYF.

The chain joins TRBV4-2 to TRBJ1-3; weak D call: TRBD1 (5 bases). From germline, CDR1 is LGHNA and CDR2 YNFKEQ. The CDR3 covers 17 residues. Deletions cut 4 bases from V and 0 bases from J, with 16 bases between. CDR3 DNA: TGTGCCAGCAGCCCCTTGGAGGGACTAGGCTCTGGAAACACCATATATTTT. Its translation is CASSPLEGLGSGNTIYF.

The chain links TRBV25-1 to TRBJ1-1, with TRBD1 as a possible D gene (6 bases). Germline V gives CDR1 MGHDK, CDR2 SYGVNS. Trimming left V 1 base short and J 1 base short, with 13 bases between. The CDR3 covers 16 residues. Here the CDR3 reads CASSESRTASNTEAFF. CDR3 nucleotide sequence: TGTGCCAGCAGTGAATCGAGGACAGCCTCGAACACTGAAGCTTTCTTT.

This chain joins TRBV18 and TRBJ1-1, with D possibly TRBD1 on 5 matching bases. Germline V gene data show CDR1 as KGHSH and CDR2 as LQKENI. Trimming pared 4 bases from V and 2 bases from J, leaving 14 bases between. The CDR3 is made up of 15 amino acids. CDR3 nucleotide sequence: TGTGCCAGCTCACGTTCCCAGGGTGCTAACACTGAAGCTTTCTTT. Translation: CASSRSQGANTEAFF.

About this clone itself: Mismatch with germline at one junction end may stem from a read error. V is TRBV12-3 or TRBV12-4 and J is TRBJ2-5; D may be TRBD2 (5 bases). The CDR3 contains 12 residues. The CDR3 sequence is CASSFALTGSDF. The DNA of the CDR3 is TGTGCCAGCAGCTTTGCCTTGACGGGGTCGGACTTC.

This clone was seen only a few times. This chain's CDR3 is CASRETGGNQPQHF. In DNA form, the CDR3 reads TGTGCCAGCAGAGAGACAGGGGGCAATCAGCCCCAGCATTTT. The V call is TRBV2, the J call TRBJ1-5; TRBD1 matches 8 bases. Trimming took 6 bases from V and 2 from J; bases not matched to a gene: 3. This CDR3 has 14 residues. Germline-derived CDR1 and CDR2 are SNHLY and FYNNEI.

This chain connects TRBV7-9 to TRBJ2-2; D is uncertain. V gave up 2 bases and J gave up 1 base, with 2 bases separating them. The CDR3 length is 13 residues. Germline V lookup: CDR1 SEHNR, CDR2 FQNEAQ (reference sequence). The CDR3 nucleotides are TGTGCCAGCAGCTTACTGAACACCGGGGAGCTGTTTTTT. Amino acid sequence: CASSLLNTGELFF.

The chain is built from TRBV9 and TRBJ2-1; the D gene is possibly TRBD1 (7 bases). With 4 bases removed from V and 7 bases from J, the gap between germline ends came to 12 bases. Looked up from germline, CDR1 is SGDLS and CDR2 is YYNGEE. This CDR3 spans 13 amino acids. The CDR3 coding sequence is TGTGCCAGCAGCTCCCAGGGGGGTAATGAGCAGTTCTTC. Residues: CASSSQGGNEQFF.

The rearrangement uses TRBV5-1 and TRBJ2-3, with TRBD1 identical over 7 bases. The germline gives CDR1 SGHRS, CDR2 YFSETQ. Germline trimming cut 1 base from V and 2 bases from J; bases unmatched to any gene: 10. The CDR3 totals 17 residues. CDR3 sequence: CASSLRQTGRSTDTQYF. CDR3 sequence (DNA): TGCGCCAGCAGCTTGAGGCAGACAGGGCGATCCACAGATACGCAGTATTTT.

The CDR3 here is CASSNWGSFTGELFF. The CDR3 DNA reads as TGTGCCAGTAGCAATTGGGGCAGTTTCACCGGGGAGCTGTTTTTT. The chain employs TRBV19 and TRBJ2-2, with D possibly TRBD1 on 5 matching bases. Per germline, CDR1 LNHDA and CDR2 SQIVND (reference sequence). CDR3 size: 15 residues. The V and J ends lost 6 bases and 4 bases respectively, with 15 bases between them.

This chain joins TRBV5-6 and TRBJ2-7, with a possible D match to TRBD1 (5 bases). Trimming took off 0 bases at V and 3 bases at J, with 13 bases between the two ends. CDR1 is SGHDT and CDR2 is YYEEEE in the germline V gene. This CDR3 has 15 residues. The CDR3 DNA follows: TGTGCCAGCAGCTTGGGTATTGGGGCAGGCTACGAGCAGTACTTC. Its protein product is CASSLGIGAGYEQYF.

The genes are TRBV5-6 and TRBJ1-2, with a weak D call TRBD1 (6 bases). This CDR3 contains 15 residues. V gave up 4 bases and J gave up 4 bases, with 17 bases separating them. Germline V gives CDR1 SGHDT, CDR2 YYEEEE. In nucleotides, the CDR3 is TGTGCCAGCAGCCAAACAGGGACGAACGGCTATGGCTACACCTTC. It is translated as CASSQTGTNGYGYTF.

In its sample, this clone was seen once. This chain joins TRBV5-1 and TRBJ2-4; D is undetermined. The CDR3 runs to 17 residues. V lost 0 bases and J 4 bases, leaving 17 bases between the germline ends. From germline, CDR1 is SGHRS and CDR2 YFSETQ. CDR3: CASSLVGKTEQKNIQYF. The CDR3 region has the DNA TGCGCCAGCAGCTTGGTTGGAAAGACTGAACAAAAAAACATTCAGTACTTC.

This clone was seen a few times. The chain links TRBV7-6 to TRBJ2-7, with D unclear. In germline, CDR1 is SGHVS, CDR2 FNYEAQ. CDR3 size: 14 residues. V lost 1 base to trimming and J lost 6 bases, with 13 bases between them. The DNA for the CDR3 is TGTGCCAGCAGCTTAGATCCGGGTGGTGGCGAGCAGTACTTC. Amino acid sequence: CASSLDPGGGEQYF.

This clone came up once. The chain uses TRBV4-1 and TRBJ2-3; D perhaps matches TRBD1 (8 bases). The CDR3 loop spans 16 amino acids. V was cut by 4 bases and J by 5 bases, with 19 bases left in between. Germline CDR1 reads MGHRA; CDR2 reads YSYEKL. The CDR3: CASSLPGGTGRDTQYF. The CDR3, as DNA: TGCGCCAGCAGCCTTCCCGGGGGGACAGGAAGAGATACGCAGTATTTT.

The CDR3 DNA is TGTGCCAGCAGCCAAGACGGAGCCGGATTTCCGTATTTT. Translating gives CASSQDGAGFPYF. The V call is TRBV3-1 (or the pseudogene TRBV3-2), the J call TRBJ2-3, with D unresolved. CDR1 is LGHDT and CDR2 is YNNKEL in the germline V gene (reference sequence). Trimming stripped 0 bases from V and 14 bases from J, with 15 bases between. This CDR3 spans 13 amino acids.

CDR3 DNA: TGCGCCAGCATGACTAGCGGGGGGCCTTACAATGAGCAGTTCTTC. This translates into CASMTSGGPYNEQFF. The rearrangement uses TRBV5-1 and TRBJ2-1, with 13 bases fitting TRBD2. Losses at the gene ends were 6 bases for V and 4 bases for J; bases not matched to a gene: 4. CDR1 is SGHRS, CDR2 YFSETQ, per germline. The CDR3 has 15 residues.

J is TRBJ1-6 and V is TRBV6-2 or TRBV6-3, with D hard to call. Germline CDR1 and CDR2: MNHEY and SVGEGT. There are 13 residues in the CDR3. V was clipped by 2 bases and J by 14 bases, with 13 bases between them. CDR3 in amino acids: CASSYPQPGALHF. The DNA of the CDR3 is TGTGCCAGCAGTTACCCCCAGCCCGGGGCCCTCCACTTT.

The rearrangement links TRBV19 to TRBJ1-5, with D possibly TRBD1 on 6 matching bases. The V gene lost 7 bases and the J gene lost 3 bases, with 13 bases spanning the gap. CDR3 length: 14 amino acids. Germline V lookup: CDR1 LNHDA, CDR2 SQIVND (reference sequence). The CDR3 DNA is TGTGCCAGTAATAGGGCAGGGGTCAATCAGCCCCAGCATTTT. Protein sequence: CASNRAGVNQPQHF.

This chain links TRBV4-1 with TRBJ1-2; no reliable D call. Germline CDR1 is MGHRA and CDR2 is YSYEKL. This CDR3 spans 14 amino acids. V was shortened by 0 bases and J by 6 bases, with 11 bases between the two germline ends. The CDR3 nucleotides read TGCGCCAGCAGCCAAGACCCTCATGAGGATGGCTACACCTTC. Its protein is CASSQDPHEDGYTF.

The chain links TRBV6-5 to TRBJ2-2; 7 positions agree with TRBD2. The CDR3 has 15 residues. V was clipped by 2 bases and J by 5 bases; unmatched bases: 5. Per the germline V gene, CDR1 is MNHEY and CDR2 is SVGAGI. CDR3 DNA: TGTGCCAGCAGTTACGGGAGGGCGGGAACCGGGGAGCTGTTTTTT. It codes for CASSYGRAGTGELFF.

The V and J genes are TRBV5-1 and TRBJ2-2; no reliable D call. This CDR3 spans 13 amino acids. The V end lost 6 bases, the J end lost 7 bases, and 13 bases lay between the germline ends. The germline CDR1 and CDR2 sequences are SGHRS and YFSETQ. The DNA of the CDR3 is TGCGCCAGCAAAAATGGGCAGGTCGGGGAGCTGTTTTTT. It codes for CASKNGQVGELFF.

The CDR3 DNA reads as TGTGCCAGCAGCCTGGGGACAGGGGATTATTCACCCCTCCACTTT. Amino acid sequence: CASSLGTGDYSPLHF. The chain combines TRBV5-6 with TRBJ1-6; the match to TRBD1 covers 10 bases. V lost 4 bases and J lost 8; bases outside the gene matches: 6. Germline loops: CDR1 SGHDT, CDR2 YYEEEE. The CDR3 covers 15 residues. Variable domain in full (rest from reference TRBV5-6 and TRBJ1-6): DAGVTQSPTHLIKTRGQQVTLRCSPKSGHDTVSWYQQALGQGPQFIFQYYEEEERQRGNFPDRFSGHQFPNYSSELNVNALLLGDSALYLCASSLGTGDYSPLHFGNGTRLTVT.